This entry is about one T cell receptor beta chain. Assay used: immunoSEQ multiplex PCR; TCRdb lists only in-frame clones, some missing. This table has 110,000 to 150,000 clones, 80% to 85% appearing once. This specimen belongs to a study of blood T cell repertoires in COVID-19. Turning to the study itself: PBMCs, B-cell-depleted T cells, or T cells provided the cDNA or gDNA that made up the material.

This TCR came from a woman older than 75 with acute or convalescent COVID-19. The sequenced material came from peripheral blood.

CDR3 coding DNA: TGTGCCAGCTCCCCTACGGGGGGCCGGGGAAACATTCAGTACTTC. Translating gives CASSPTGGRGNIQYF. The J gene is TRBJ2-4, the V gene TRBV6-6; possible D gene TRBD2, 7 bases. Germline CDR1 reads MNHNY; CDR2 reads SVGAGI (reference sequence). The CDR3 has 15 amino acids. V was clipped by 8 bases and J by 6 bases, with 20 bases between them.